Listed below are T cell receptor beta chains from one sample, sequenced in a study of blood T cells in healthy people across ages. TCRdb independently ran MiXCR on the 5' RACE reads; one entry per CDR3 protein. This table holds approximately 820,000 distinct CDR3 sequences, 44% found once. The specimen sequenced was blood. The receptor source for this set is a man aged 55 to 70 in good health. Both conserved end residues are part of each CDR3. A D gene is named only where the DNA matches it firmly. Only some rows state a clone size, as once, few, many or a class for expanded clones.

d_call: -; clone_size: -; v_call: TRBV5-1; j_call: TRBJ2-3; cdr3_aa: CASSSFRAGTDTQYF; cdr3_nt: TGCGCCAGCAGCTCCTTCAGGGCAGGCACAGATACGCAGTATTTT
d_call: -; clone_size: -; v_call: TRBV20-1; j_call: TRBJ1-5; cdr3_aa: CSGRGSEQPQHF; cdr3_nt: TGCAGTGGACGGGGATCTGAACAGCCCCAGCATTTT
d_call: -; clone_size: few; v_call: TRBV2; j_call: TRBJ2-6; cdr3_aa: CASSSPTPSGANVLTF; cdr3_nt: TGTGCCAGCAGTTCCCCCACCCCATCTGGGGCCAACGTCCTGACTTTC
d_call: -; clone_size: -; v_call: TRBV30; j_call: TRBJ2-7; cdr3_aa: CAWSWPGVFYEQYF; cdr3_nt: TGTGCCTGGAGTTGGCCCGGTGTATTCTACGAGCAGTACTTC
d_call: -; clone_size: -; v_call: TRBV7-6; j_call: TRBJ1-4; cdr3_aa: CASRGARTNEKLFF; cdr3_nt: TGTGCCAGCCGAGGGGCTCGGACTAATGAAAAACTGTTTTTT
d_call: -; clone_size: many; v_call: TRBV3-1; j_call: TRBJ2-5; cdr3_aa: CASSQVQETQYF; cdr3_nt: TGTGCCAGCAGCCAAGTCCAAGAGACCCAGTACTTC
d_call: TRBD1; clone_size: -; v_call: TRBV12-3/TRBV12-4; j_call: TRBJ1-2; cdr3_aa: CASSLSPQGGNGYTF; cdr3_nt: TGTGCCAGCAGTTTAAGCCCACAGGGGGGGAACGGCTACACCTTC
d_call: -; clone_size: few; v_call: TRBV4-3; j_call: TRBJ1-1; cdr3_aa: CASSRYPGHNTEAFF; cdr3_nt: TGCGCCAGCAGCCGGTACCCGGGACATAACACTGAAGCTTTCTTT
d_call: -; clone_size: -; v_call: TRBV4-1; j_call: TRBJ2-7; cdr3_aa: CASSQERKYNEQYF; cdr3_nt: TGCGCCAGCAGCCAAGAGAGAAAGTACAATGAGCAGTACTTC
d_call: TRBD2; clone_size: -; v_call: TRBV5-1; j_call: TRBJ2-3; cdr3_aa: CASSLDIKRGDTQYF; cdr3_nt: TGCGCCAGCAGCTTGGACATCAAGCGGGGGGATACGCAGTATTTT
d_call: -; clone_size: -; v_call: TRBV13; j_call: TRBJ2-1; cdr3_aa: CASSRRQGIVNEQFF; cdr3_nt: TGTGCCAGCAGCCGGCGGCAGGGGATCGTCAATGAGCAGTTCTTC
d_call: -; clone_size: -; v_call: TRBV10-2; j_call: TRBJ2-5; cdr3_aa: CASTTGTWNEQYF; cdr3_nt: TGCGCCAGCACTACGGGGACCTGGAATGAGCAGTACTTC
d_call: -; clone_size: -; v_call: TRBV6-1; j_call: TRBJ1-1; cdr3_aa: CASSGQAPNTEAFF; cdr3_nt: TGTGCCAGCAGTGGACAGGCCCCGAACACTGAAGCTTTCTTT
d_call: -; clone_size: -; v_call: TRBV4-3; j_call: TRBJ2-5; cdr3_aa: CASSQAAGPETQYF; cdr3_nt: TGCGCCAGCAGCCAAGCGGCCGGCCCGGAGACCCAGTACTTC
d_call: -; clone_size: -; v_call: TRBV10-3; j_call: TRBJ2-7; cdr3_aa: CAILAAGAYEQYF; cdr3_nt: TGTGCCATCCTCGCGGCAGGTGCCTACGAGCAGTACTTC
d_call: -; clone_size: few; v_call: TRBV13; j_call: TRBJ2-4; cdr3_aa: CASRRPGTENIQYF; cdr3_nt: TGTGCCAGCAGAAGGCCGGGAACGGAAAACATTCAGTACTTC
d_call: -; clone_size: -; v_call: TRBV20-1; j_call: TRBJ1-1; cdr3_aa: CSASTGFAAFF; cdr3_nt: TGCAGTGCGAGTACAGGGTTCGCAGCTTTCTTT
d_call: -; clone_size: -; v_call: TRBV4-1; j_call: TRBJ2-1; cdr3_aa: CASRDPDINEQFF; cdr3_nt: TGCGCCAGCCGAGACCCAGATATCAATGAGCAGTTCTTC
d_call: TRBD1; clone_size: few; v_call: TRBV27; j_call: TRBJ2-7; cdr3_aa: CASRNTGEPPYEQYF; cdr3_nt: TGTGCCAGCAGAAATACAGGGGAACCTCCCTACGAGCAGTACTTC
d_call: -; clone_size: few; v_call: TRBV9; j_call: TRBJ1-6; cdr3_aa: CASSVGDRPLHF; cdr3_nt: TGTGCCAGCAGCGTAGGGGATAGGCCCCTCCACTTT
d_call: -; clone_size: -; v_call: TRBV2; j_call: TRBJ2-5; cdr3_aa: CASSEREGQYF; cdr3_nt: TGTGCCAGCAGTGAAAGGGAAGGGCAGTACTTC
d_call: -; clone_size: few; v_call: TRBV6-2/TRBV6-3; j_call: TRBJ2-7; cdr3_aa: CASSRTSTGEQYF; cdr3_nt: TGTGCCAGCAGCCGGACCTCCACGGGCGAGCAGTACTTC
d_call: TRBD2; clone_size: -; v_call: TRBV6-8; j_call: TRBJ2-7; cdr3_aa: CASSQSGGADYEQYF; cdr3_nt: TGTGCCAGCAGTCAAAGCGGGGGGGCCGACTACGAGCAGTACTTC
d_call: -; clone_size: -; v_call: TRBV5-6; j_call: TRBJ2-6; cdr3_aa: CASSFGSAGANVLTF; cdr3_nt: TGTGCCAGCAGCTTCGGGTCTGCTGGGGCCAACGTCCTGACTTTC
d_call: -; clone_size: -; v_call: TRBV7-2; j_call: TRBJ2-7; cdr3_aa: CASSWGTPYEQYF; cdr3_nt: TGTGCCAGCAGCTGGGGCACCCCCTACGAGCAGTACTTC
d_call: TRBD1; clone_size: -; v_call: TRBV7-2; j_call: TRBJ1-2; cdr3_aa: CASSVATGGVYGYTF; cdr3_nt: TGTGCCAGCAGCGTGGCGACAGGGGGCGTATATGGCTACACCTTC
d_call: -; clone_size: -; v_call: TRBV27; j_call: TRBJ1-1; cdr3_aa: CASMDRANTEAFF; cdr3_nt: TGTGCCAGCATGGATAGGGCGAACACTGAAGCTTTCTTT
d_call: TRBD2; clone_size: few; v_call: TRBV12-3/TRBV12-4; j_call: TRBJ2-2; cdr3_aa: CASSSGGVNTGELFF; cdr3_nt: TGTGCCAGCAGTTCCGGGGGGGTAAACACCGGGGAGCTGTTTTTT
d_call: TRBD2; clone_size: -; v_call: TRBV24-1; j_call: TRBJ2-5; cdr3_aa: CATSDLRGGVGETQYF; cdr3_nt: TGTGCCACCAGTGATTTGCGTGGGGGGGTTGGAGAGACCCAGTACTTC
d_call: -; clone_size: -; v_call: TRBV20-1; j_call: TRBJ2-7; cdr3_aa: CSASPRTDLSYEQYF; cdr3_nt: TGCAGTGCTAGCCCCCGGACAGACCTTTCCTACGAGCAGTACTTC
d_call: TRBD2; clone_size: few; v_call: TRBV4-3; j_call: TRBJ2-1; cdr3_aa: CASSQVPGGDNEQFF; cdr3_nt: TGCGCCAGCAGCCAAGTCCCGGGGGGGGATAATGAGCAGTTCTTC
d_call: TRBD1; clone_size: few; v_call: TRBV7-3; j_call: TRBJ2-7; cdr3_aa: CASSPGQGIYNEQYF; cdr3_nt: TGTGCCAGCAGCCCGGGACAGGGGATCTACAATGAGCAGTACTTC
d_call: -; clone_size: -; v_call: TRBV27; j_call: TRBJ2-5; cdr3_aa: CASSLSWSYQETQYF; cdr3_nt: TGTGCCAGCAGTTTAAGCTGGTCGTACCAAGAGACCCAGTACTTC
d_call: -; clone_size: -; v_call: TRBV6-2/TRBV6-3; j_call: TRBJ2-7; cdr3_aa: CASRRSLSGVLTYEQYF; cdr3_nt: TGTGCCAGCAGGCGGTCCTTGTCGGGGGTTCTAACGTACGAGCAGTACTTC
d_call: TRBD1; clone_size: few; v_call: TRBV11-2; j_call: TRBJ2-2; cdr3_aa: CASFIQQGAGELFF; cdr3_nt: TGTGCCAGCTTCATCCAACAGGGGGCCGGGGAGCTGTTTTTT
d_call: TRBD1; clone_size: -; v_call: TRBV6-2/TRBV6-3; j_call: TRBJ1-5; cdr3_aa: CASSYQTGGMKASNQPQHF; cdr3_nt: TGTGCCAGCAGTTATCAGACAGGGGGAATGAAAGCTAGCAATCAGCCCCAGCATTTT
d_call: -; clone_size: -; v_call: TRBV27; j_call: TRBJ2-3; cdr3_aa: CASSADPGLCTQYF; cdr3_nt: TGTGCCAGCAGTGCGGATCCGGGTCTGTGTACGCAGTATTTT
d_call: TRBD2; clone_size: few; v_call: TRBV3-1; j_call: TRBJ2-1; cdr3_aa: CASSQASGGVNEQFF; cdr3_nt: TGTGCCAGCAGCCAAGCTAGCGGGGGGGTAAATGAGCAGTTCTTC
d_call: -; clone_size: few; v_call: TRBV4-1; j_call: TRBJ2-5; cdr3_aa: CASSQNWDRPETQYF; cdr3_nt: TGCGCCAGCAGCCAAAATTGGGACCGCCCGGAGACCCAGTACTTC
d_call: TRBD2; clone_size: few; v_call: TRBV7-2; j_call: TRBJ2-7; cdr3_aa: CASSLARGKGYSYEQYF; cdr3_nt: TGTGCCAGCAGCTTAGCGCGGGGGAAGGGATACTCCTACGAGCAGTACTTC
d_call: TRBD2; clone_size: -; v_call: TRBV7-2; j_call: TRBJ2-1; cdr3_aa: CASSSGGGEQFF; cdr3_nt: TGTGCCAGCAGTTCGGGGGGTGGCGAGCAGTTCTTC
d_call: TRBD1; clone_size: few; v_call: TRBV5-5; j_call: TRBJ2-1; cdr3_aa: CASSLRGQERVNEQFF; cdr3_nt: TGTGCCAGCAGCTTACGGGGACAGGAAAGAGTCAATGAGCAGTTCTTC
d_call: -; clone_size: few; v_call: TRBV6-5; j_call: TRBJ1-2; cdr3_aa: CASSSGSDGYTF; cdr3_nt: TGTGCCAGCAGTTCGGGGAGCGATGGCTACACCTTC
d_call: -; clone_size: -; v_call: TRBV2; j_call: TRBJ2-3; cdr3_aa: CASSERDPGRTDTQYF; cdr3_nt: TGTGCCAGCAGTGAAAGGGACCCGGGTCGCACAGATACGCAGTATTTT
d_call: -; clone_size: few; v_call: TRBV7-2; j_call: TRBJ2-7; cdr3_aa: CASSLGGKTNEQYF; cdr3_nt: TGTGCCAGCAGCTTAGGGGGGAAAACGAACGAGCAGTACTTC
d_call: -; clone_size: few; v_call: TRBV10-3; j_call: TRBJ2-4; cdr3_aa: CAISESEAGRQYF; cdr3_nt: TGTGCCATCAGTGAGTCCGAGGCAGGTAGGCAGTACTTC
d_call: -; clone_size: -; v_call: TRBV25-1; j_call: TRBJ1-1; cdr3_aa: CASKAGGATEAFF; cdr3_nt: TGTGCCAGCAAGGCGGGAGGGGCCACTGAAGCTTTCTTT
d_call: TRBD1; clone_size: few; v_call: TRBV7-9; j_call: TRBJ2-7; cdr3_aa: CASSSAGGTSYEQYF; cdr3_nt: TGTGCCAGCAGCTCCGCAGGGGGCACCTCATACGAGCAGTACTTC
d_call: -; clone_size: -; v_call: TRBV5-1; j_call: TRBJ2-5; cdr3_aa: CASSWGVTGQETQYF; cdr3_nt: TGCGCCAGCAGCTGGGGAGTGACAGGCCAAGAGACCCAGTACTTC